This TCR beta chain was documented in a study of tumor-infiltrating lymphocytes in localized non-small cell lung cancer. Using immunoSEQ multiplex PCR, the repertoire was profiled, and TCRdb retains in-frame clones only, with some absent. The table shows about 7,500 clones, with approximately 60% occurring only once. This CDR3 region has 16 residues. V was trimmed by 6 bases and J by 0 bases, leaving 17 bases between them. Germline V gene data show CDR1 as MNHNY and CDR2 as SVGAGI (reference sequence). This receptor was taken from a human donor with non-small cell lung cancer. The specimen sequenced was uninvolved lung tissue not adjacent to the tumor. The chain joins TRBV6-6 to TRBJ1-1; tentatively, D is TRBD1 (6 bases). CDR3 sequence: CASSARTEYMNTEAFF. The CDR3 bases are TGTGCCAGCAGCGCTAGGACAGAGTACATGAACACTGAAGCTTTCTTT.